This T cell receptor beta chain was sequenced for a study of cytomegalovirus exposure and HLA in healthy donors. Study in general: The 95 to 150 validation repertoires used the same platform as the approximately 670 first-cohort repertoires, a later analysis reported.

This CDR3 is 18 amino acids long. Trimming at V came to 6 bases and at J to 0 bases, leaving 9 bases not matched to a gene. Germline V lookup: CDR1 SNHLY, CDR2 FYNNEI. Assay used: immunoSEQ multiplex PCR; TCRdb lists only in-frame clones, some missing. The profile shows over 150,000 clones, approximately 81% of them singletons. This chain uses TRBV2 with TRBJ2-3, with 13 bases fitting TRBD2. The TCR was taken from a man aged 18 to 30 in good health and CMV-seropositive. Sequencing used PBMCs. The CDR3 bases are TGTGCCAGCAGCCCCGGGACTAGCGGGGCCCCTAGCACAGATACGCAGTATTTT. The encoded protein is CASSPGTSGAPSTDTQYF.